This T cell receptor (beta chain) was captured in a study of control samples from healthy donors and cancer patients. Some clones are missing from TCRdb's copy, which holds only in-frame ones; the method was immunoSEQ multiplex PCR. The repertoire holds about 220,000 clones, with about 94% as singletons. The V gene's germline CDR1 is MRHNA and CDR2 SNTAGT. V was cut by 6 bases and J by 4 bases, with 16 bases left in between. This CDR3 spans 16 amino acids. Specimen: blood. The TCR comes from a middle-aged man in good health. This chain uses TRBV6-4 with TRBJ1-6; TRBD1 is a possible D gene (6 bases). CDR3 nucleotides: TGTGCCAGCAGACCTGAGGGGGGAGCTTATAATTCACCCCTCCACTTT. Translated, it gives CASRPEGGAYNSPLHF.